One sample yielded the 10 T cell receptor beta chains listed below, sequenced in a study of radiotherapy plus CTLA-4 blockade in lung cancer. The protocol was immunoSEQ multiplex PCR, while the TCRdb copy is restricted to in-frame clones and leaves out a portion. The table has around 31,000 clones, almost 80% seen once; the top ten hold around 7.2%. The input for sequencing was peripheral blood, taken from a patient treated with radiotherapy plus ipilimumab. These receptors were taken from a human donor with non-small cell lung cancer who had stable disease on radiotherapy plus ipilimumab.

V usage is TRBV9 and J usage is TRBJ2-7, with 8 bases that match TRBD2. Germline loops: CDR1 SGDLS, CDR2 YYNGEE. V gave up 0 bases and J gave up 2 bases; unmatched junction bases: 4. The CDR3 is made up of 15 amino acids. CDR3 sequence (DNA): TGTGCCAGCAGCGTAGAACTAGCGGAGCCCTACGAGCAGTACTTC. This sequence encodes CASSVELAEPYEQYF.

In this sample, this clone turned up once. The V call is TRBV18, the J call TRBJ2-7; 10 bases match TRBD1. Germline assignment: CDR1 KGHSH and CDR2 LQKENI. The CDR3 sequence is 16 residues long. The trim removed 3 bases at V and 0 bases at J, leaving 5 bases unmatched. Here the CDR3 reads CASSPWTGGTSYEQYF. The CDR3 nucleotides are TGTGCCAGCTCACCTTGGACAGGGGGTACCTCCTACGAGCAGTACTTC. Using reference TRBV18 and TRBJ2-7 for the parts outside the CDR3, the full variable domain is NAGVMQNPRHLVRRRGQEARLRCSPMKGHSHVYWYRQLPEEGLKFMVYLQKENIIDESGMPKERFSAEFPKEGPSILRIQQVVRGDSAAYFCASSPWTGGTSYEQYFGPGTRLTVT.

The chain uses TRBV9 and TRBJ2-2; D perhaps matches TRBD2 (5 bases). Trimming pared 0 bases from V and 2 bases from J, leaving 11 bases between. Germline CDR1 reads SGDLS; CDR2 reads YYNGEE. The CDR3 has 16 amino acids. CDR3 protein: CASSVELGSNTGELFF. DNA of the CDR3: TGTGCCAGCAGCGTAGAGTTGGGGAGCAACACCGGGGAGCTGTTTTTT.

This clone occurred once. This CDR3 reads CASSQDDGTTANEQFF. The CDR3, as DNA: TGCGCCAGCAGCCAAGATGACGGGACTACCGCCAATGAGCAGTTCTTC. The chain has TRBV4-1 and TRBJ2-1; 7 nucleotides agree with TRBD2. CDR3 size: 16 residues. The germline CDR1 and CDR2 sequences are MGHRA and YSYEKL. V dropped 0 bases and J dropped 6; count of bases not matched to a gene: 8.

CDR3 nucleotides: TGTGCCAGCACCTTCCTCAGGGAAGGGAACACTGAAGCTTTCTTT. Its protein is CASTFLREGNTEAFF. The V gene is TRBV27, the J gene TRBJ1-1, with a possible D match to TRBD1 (5 bases). CDR3 length: 15 residues. The germline V and J ends were trimmed by 7 bases and 1 base, with 16 bases remaining between them. Germline CDR1 is MNHEY and CDR2 is SMNVEV (reference sequence).

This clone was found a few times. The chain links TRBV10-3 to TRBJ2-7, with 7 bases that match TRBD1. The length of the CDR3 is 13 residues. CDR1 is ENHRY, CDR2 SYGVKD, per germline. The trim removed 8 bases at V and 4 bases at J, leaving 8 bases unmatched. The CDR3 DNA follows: TGTGCCATCGGCAAACAGGGGACGTACGAGCAGTACTTC. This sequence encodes CAIGKQGTYEQYF.

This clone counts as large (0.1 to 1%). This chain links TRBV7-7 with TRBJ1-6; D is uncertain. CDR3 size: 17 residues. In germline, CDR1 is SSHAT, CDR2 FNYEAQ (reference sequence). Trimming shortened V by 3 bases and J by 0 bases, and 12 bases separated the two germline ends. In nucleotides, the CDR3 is TGTGCCAGCAGCTTCCGGATGGGGAGCTCCTATAATTCACCCCTCCACTTT. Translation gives CASSFRMGSSYNSPLHF.

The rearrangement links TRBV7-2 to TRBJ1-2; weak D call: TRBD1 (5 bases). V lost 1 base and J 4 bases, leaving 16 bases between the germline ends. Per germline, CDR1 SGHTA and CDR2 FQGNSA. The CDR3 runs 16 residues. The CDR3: CASSLGPRGSFYGYTF. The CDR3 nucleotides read TGTGCCAGCAGCTTAGGACCGAGGGGATCCTTCTATGGCTACACCTTC.

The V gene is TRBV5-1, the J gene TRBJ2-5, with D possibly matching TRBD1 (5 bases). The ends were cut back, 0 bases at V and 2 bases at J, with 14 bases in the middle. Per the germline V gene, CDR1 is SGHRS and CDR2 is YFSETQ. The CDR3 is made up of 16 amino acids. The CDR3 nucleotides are TGCGCCAGCAGCTTGGGTGCCAGGGAATTTCAAGAGACCCAGTACTTC. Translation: CASSLGAREFQETQYF.

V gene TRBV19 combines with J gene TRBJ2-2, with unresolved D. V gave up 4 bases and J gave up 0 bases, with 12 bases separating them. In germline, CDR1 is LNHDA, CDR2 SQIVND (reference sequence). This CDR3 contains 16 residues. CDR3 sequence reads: CASSKRKGPNTGELFF. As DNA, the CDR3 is TGTGCCAGTAGTAAAAGGAAAGGGCCGAACACCGGGGAGCTGTTTTTT.